A single sample is the source of the 22 T cell receptor beta chains below, sequenced in a study of control samples from healthy donors and cancer patients. Data came from immunoSEQ multiplex PCR; TCRdb stores just in-frame clones and leaves some out. The sample yields 80,000 or so clones, nearly 90% seen once. The sequencing input was blood. Receptor source: a man aged 50 to 60 in good health.

The CDR3 DNA sequence: TGCGCCAGCAGCACCTCGACTAGCGGGGAGAAATACGAGCAGTACTTC. Translated, it gives CASSTSTSGEKYEQYF. The rearrangement links TRBV5-1 to TRBJ2-7, with TRBD2 matching 11 bases. Trimming removed 4 bases from V and 4 bases from J; junction bases left unmatched: 10. The CDR3 covers 16 residues. CDR1 and CDR2 from the germline V gene are SGHRS and YFSETQ.

The chain combines TRBV18 with TRBJ1-4; a weak D match, TRBD1 (6 bases). The CDR3 length is 15 residues. Per the germline V gene, CDR1 is KGHSH and CDR2 is LQKENI. The V gene lost 4 bases and the J gene lost 6 bases, with 15 bases spanning the gap. The CDR3 protein is CASSLSGDTDEKLFF. CDR3 nucleotides: TGTGCCAGCTCACTATCCGGGGACACCGATGAAAAACTGTTTTTT.

The chain links TRBV4-1 to TRBJ2-7, with D possibly being TRBD1 or TRBD2 (8 bases each). CDR3 length: 15 amino acids. V was cut by 4 bases and J by 6 bases, with 19 bases left in between. CDR1 is MGHRA and CDR2 is YSYEKL in the germline V gene. CDR3 DNA sequence: TGCGCCAGCAGCCCAACGGGGGGGACAGGAGGCGAGCAGTACTTC. Translating it yields CASSPTGGTGGEQYF.

The rearrangement joins TRBV15 to TRBJ2-1, with TRBD2 identical over 8 bases. There are 17 residues in the CDR3. Germline CDR1 LNHNV, CDR2 YYDKDF (reference sequence). J was trimmed by 7 bases and V by 1 base; bases with no gene match: 12. This CDR3 is CATSRGAGTRLSNEQFF. For the CDR3, the DNA is TGTGCCACCAGCAGAGGGGCCGGGACTAGACTCTCTAATGAGCAGTTCTTC.

The genes are TRBV5-6 and TRBJ1-3; D call uncertain. Trimming removed 4 bases from V and 1 base from J, with 12 bases in between. Germline CDR1 is SGHDT and CDR2 is YYEEEE. This CDR3 has 15 residues. CDR3 region: CASSRKGLSGNTIYF. The CDR3 nucleotides read TGTGCCAGCAGCCGGAAAGGACTTTCTGGAAACACCATATATTTT.

The rearrangement uses TRBV18 and TRBJ1-2; 8 nucleotides align to TRBD1. The germline V gene encodes CDR1 KGHSH and CDR2 LQKENI. V was pared by 4 bases and J by 8 bases, with 9 bases of the junction left unmatched. CDR3 length: 14 residues. The CDR3 here is CASSRRTGTEGYTF. As DNA, the CDR3 is TGTGCCAGCTCACGTAGGACAGGGACCGAGGGCTACACCTTC.

The chain joins TRBV2 to TRBJ2-5, with D possibly matching TRBD1 (5 bases). Germline V gene data show CDR1 as SNHLY and CDR2 as FYNNEI. The CDR3 is 14 residues long. The V gene lost 3 bases and the J gene lost 3 bases, with 11 bases spanning the gap. CDR3 DNA sequence: TGTGCCAGCAGTGATGGCAGGGCAAAAGAGACCCAGTACTTC. This gives the protein CASSDGRAKETQYF.

The chain links TRBV23-1 to TRBJ1-2; 11 bases match TRBD1. TRBV23-1 is classed as an ORF, of uncertain function. The V and J ends lost 3 bases and 3 bases, in that order; junction bases with no gene match: 21. The CDR3 extends over 21 amino acids. The chain's CDR3 is CASSHLHGNRDRGKGYYGYTF. In DNA form, the CDR3 reads TGCGCCAGCAGTCACCTCCATGGTAACCGGGACAGGGGGAAGGGGTACTATGGCTACACCTTC.

The V call is TRBV18, the J call TRBJ1-2; maybe TRBD1 (5 bases). This CDR3 is built from 15 residues. V was pared by 2 bases and J by 3 bases, with 13 bases between. Germline V CDR1 and CDR2: KGHSH, LQKENI. CDR3 bases: TGTGCCAGCTCACCAAGGGGCTTATCGGACTATGGCTACACCTTC. It yields the protein CASSPRGLSDYGYTF.

V is TRBV13 and J is TRBJ2-5; D may be TRBD1 or TRBD2 (5 bases each). Looked up from germline, CDR1 is PRHDT and CDR2 is FYEKMQ (reference sequence). The V gene lost 2 bases and the J gene lost 5 bases, with 12 bases spanning the gap. This CDR3 has 14 amino acids. CDR3 in amino acids: CASSLIGGSETQYF. For the CDR3, the DNA is TGTGCCAGCAGCTTAATTGGGGGATCGGAGACCCAGTACTTC.

This chain uses TRBV5-5 with TRBJ2-2, with D unclear. V was clipped by 0 bases and J by 0 bases, with 3 bases between them. CDR1 is SGHKS, CDR2 YYEKEE, per germline (reference sequence). The CDR3 is 14 amino acids. The CDR3 loop is CASSLGTNTGELFF. DNA for the CDR3: TGTGCCAGCAGCTTGGGCACGAACACCGGGGAGCTGTTTTTT.

This chain connects TRBV29-1 to TRBJ1-1; no definite D call. The germline V gene has CDR1 SQVTM and CDR2 ANQGSEA. V was trimmed by 5 bases and J by 1 base, leaving 11 bases between them. There are 13 residues in the CDR3. The CDR3 bases are TGCAGCGTTTCCAGGTTAACGAACACTGAAGCTTTCTTT. This translates into CSVSRLTNTEAFF.

Only a few counts were recorded for this clone. The chain links TRBV5-1 to TRBJ1-6, with D possibly being TRBD1 (5 bases). Trimming took 0 bases from V and 9 from J, leaving 13 bases between them. This CDR3 contains 15 residues. Germline V gene sequence: CDR1 SGHRS, CDR2 YFSETQ. The CDR3, as DNA: TGCGCCAGCAGCTTGGCTCAGGGAGGGTCTTCACCCCTCCACTTT. Encoded protein: CASSLAQGGSSPLHF.

The gene calls are TRBV7-7 and TRBJ2-1; a possible D gene is TRBD2 (5 bases). V was clipped by 1 base and J by 7 bases, with 8 bases between them. This CDR3 is built from 13 residues. CDR1 SSHAT and CDR2 FNYEAQ come from the germline V gene (reference sequence). The CDR3 loop is CASSLGSGNEQFF. The CDR3 DNA follows: TGTGCCAGCAGCTTAGGTTCGGGAAATGAGCAGTTCTTC.

The J gene is TRBJ1-2, the V gene TRBV28; D unclear. The germline gives CDR1 MDHEN, CDR2 SYDVKM. Between the trimmed V and J ends, which lost 10 bases and 6 bases, there was a span of 9 bases. This CDR3 has 10 residues. The chain's CDR3 is CAIQSDGYTF. The CDR3 DNA follows: TGTGCCATACAGTCGGATGGCTACACCTTC.

V gene TRBV11-3 combines with J gene TRBJ2-7, with 8 bases aligning to TRBD1. The J segment lost 1 base and the V segment lost 0 bases, leaving 5 bases of the junction unmatched. Germline CDR1 is SGHNT and CDR2 is YENEEA. This CDR3 is 16 amino acids long. The CDR3, as DNA: TGTGCCAGCAGCTTAGATTTCGGGACAGGTTCCTACGAGCAGTACTTC. This codes for CASSLDFGTGSYEQYF.

The chain is built from TRBV27 and TRBJ2-5, with D possibly matching TRBD2 (6 bases). V lost 3 bases to trimming and J lost 1 base, with 18 bases between them. This CDR3 is 17 amino acids long. Looked up from germline, CDR1 is MNHEY and CDR2 is SMNVEV (reference sequence). CDR3 nucleotides: TGTGCCAGCAGTTTTCGACTGGGGCGCGGGGTCCAAGAGACCCAGTACTTC. It encodes CASSFRLGRGVQETQYF.

V gene TRBV2 combines with J gene TRBJ2-5; TRBD1 aligns across 8 bases. Germline CDR1 SNHLY, CDR2 FYNNEI. V was pared by 5 bases and J by 4 bases, with 12 bases of the junction left unmatched. The CDR3 length is 16 residues. The DNA for the CDR3 is TGTGCCAGCAGTCGGAGCGGCAGGGGGCTAGGAGAGACCCAGTACTTC. Translated, it gives CASSRSGRGLGETQYF. Looking up the rest from reference TRBV2 and TRBJ2-5 gives the full variable domain: EPEVTQTPSHQVTQMGQEVILRCVPISNHLYFYWYRQILGQKVEFLVSFYNNEISEKSEIFDDQFSVERPDGSNFTLKIRSTKLEDSAMYFCASSRSGRGLGETQYFGPGTRLLVL.

A single count supports this clone. The chain links TRBV4-1 to TRBJ1-4; 9 bases align to TRBD1. Germline V gives CDR1 MGHRA, CDR2 YSYEKL. The CDR3 length is 16 residues. V lost 3 bases, J lost 8 bases, and 10 bases stayed unmatched. DNA for the CDR3: TGCGCCAGCAGCCAGTTAAGGACAGGGGTCCGGGAAAAACTGTTTTTT. It is translated as CASSQLRTGVREKLFF.

J is TRBJ1-4 and V is TRBV5-6; tentative D call: TRBD1 (5 bases). CDR1 and CDR2 from the germline V gene are SGHDT and YYEEEE. Trimming pared 0 bases from V and 3 bases from J, leaving 12 bases between. The CDR3 is 16 amino acids. In DNA, the CDR3 is TGTGCCAGCAGCTTGGACGGACATCGACCTAATGAAAAACTGTTTTTT. It codes for CASSLDGHRPNEKLFF.

The rearrangement uses TRBV18 and TRBJ1-1, with 8 positions matching TRBD1. CDR3 length equals 14 residues. V shed 2 bases and J 7 bases; nucleotides not matched to a gene: 6. Germline CDR1 and CDR2: KGHSH and LQKENI. In DNA form, the CDR3 reads TGTGCCAGCTCACCAATAGACAGGGGTCATGAAGCTTTCTTT. It codes for CASSPIDRGHEAFF.

V gene TRBV14 combines with J gene TRBJ1-4; D remains ambiguous. Germline CDR1 is SGHDN and CDR2 is FVKESK. Between the trimmed V and J ends, which lost 0 bases and 12 bases, there was a span of 11 bases. CDR3 length: 13 amino acids. The DNA for the CDR3 is TGTGCCAGCAGCCAAGATCTACTTGAGGAACTGTTTTTT. Protein: CASSQDLLEELFF.